This T cell receptor (beta chain) was retrieved from a study of blood T cell repertoires in COVID-19 (dated by TCRdb to 2018 to 2021). Context from the whole study: The collaborator samples originated in the United States, Italy and Spain and spanned the acute and convalescent phases of COVID-19. The prospective study material was composed of cDNA or gDNA derived from T cells, B-cell-depleted T cells, or PBMCs. Subjects who had been exposed to COVID-19, were actively infected with it, or had recovered from it provided the deeply sampled blood TCRbeta repertoires that made up the dataset. The repertoires were released in a freely available public database meant as a resource for research on the immune response to SARS-CoV-2. Samples were obtained from the ongoing ImmuneRACE study (first 160 participants) and from about 1,300 subjects provided by 6 global collaborators. A de-identified subject ID, COVID-19 status, age in years and sex were almost always included in the sample metadata. Where available, HLA class I and class II types were taken from metadata supplied by the sample provider and were not determined by assay-based typing. What the authors observed across the whole study: The amount of clinical and demographic metadata varied by source and participant and was provided uncurated.

Collaborating institutions collected whole blood in K2EDTA tubes following their own protocols. For TCRbeta analysis, collaborators shipped samples as frozen whole blood, isolated PBMCs, or DNA extracted from either of those sample types. As to this clone: Its specific antigen is unknown. Qualities for individual bases were not recorded, and no much larger clone is one base off.

TCRbeta CDR3 regions were amplified from genomic DNA using the immunoSEQ Assay, a bias-controlled multiplex PCR. Per the source publication's procedure: The number of nucleated cells in each sample was estimated from the amplification of reference gene primers within the assay. Sequence reads were collapsed and filtered to measure the absolute abundance of every unique TCRbeta CDR3 rearrangement. For each sample, productive Simpson clonality was calculated as the square root of Simpson's diversity index across productive rearrangements. In its TCRdb copy, this immuneACCESS table keeps in-frame sequences only and misses some clones. Where compared with another copy, unresolved V genes explain less than half of these, and the others have no known cause. V, J and clone size reflect that table, while D and trimming were determined from the DNA. The sample contains approximately 410,000 clones, 80% to 90% of them found a single time. The ten most abundant clones make up almost 1.5% of the sample.

Relative to germline, V is 5 bases shorter and J is 8 bases shorter, with 12 bases between their ends. Reading from cysteine to phenylalanine, the CDR3 counts 12 amino acids. CDR3 DNA only is kept here, 36 bases in frame from base 1. Per the germline V gene (reference sequence), MNHEY is the CDR1 and SMNVEV is the CDR2. The chain links TRBV27 with TRBJ1-2, with the D gene not clear enough to name. The TCR comes from a woman under 40 with active or convalescent COVID-19. The specimen was peripheral blood. The encoded CDR3 is CASSPRSGGYTF. The DNA reads as follows: TGTGCCAGCAGTCCGCGGTCCGGGGGCTACACCTTC.